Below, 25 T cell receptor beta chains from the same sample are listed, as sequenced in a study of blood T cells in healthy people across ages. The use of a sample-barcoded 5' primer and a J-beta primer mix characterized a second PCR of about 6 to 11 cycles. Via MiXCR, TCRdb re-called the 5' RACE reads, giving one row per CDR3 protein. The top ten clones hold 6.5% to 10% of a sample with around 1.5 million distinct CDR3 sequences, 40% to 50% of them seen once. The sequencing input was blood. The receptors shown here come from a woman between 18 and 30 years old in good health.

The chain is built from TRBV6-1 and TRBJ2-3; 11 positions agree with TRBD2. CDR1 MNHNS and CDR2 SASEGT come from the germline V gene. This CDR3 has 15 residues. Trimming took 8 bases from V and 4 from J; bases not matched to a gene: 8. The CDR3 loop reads CASEETSGAADTQYF. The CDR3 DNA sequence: TGTGCCAGCGAAGAGACTAGCGGGGCAGCAGATACGCAGTATTTT.

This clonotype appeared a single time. The CDR3 bases are TGCAGTGCTAGAGAAGGGACGGTTAGCAATCAGCCCCAGCATTTT. Encoded protein: CSAREGTVSNQPQHF. The genes are TRBV20-1 and TRBJ1-5; D is possibly TRBD1 (5 bases). This CDR3 has 15 residues. Germline lookup yields CDR1 DFQATT and CDR2 SNEGSKA (reference sequence). V lost 0 bases and J lost 0, with 9 bases in between.

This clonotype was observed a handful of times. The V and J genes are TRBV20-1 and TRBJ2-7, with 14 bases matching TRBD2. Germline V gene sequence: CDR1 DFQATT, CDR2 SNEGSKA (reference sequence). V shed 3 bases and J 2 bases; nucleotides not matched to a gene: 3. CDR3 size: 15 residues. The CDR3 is CSARGTSGSTYEQYF. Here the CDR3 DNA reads TGCAGTGCTAGGGGGACTAGCGGGAGCACCTACGAGCAGTACTTC.

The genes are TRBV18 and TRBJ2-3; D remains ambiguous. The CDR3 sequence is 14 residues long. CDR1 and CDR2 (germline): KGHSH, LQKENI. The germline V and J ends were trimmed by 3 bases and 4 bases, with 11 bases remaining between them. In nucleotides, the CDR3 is TGTGCCAGCTCACCGTCCCGCCAGGCAGATACGCAGTATTTT. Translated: CASSPSRQADTQYF.

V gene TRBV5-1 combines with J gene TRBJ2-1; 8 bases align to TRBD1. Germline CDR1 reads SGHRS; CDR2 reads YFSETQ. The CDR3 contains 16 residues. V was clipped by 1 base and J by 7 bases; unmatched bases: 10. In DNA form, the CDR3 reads TGCGCCAGCAGCTTGCGTGATGGGACAGGCAAGAATGAGCAGTTCTTC. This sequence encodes CASSLRDGTGKNEQFF.

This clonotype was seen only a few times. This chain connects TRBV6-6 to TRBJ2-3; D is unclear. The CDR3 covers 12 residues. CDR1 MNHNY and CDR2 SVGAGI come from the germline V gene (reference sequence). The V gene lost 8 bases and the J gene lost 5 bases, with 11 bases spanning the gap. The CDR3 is CASATRVDTQYF. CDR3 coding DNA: TGTGCCAGCGCCACACGAGTAGATACGCAGTATTTT.

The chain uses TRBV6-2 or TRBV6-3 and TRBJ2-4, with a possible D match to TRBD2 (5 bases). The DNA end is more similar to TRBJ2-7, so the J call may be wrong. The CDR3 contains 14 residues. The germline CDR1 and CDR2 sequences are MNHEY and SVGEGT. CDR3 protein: CASSPPRTRYEQYF. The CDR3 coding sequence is TGTGCCAGCAGTCCCCCCCGGACTCGCTACGAGCAGTACTTC.

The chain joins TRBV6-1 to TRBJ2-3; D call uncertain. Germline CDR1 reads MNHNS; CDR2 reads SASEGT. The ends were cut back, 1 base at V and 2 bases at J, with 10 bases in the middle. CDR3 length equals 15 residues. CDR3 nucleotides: TGTGCCAGCAGTGAAGAGCAAGCTAACACAGATACGCAGTATTTT. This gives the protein CASSEEQANTDTQYF.

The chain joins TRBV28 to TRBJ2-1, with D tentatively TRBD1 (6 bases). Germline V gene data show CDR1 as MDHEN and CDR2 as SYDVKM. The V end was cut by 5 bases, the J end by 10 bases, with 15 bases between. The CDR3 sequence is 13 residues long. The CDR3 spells CASSVNRGTEQFF. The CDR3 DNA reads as TGTGCCAGCAGTGTAAATAGGGGGACAGAGCAGTTCTTC.

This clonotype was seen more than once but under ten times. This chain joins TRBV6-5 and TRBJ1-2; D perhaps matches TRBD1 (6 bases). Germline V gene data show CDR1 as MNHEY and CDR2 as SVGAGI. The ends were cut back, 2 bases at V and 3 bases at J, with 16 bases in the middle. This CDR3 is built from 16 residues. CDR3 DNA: TGTGCCAGCAGTTACGAGCGGGGGGCAGACCACTATGGCTACACCTTC. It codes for CASSYERGADHYGYTF.

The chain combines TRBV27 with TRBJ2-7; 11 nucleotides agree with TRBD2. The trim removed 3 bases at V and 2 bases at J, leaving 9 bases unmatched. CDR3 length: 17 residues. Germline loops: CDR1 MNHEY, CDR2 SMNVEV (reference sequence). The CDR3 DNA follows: TGTGCCAGCAGTTTCGAACCCCTAGCGGGGGGTCCCTACGAGCAGTACTTC. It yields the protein CASSFEPLAGGPYEQYF.

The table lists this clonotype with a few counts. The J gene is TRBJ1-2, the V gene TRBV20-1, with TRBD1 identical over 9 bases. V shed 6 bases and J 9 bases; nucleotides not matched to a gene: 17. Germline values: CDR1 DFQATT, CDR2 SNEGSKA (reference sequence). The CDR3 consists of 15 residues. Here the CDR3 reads CSAPPTGGGSNSYTF. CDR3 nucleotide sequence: TGCAGTGCCCCTCCTACAGGGGGCGGATCAAATAGCTACACCTTC.

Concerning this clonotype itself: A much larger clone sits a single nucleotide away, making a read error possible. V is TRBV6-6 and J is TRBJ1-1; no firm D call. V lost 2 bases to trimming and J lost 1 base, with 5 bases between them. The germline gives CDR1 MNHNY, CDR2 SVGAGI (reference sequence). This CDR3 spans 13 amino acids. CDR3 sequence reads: CASSYRANTEAFF. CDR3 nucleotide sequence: TGTGCCAGCAGTTACAGGGCGAACACTGAAGCTTTCTTT.

The CDR3 loop reads CASSDRRYEQYF. Written as DNA, the CDR3 is TGTGCCAGCTCGGACCGCCGCTACGAGCAGTACTTC. The gene calls are TRBV13 and TRBJ2-7; D gene ambiguous. The CDR3 runs 12 residues. Per germline, CDR1 PRHDT and CDR2 FYEKMQ (reference sequence). V lost 8 bases to trimming and J lost 3 bases, with 11 bases between them.

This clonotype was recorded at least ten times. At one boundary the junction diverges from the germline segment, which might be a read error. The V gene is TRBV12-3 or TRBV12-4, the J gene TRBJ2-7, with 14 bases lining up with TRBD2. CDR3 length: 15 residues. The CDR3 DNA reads TGCGCCAGCAGTGCCGGGACTAGCGGGAGTTACGAGCAGTACTTC. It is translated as CASSAGTSGSYEQYF.

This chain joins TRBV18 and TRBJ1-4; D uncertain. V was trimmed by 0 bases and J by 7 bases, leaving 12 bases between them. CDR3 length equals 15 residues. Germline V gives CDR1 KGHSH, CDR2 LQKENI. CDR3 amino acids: CASSPPEGLGEKLFF. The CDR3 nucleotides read TGTGCCAGCTCACCACCGGAGGGATTGGGTGAAAAACTGTTTTTT. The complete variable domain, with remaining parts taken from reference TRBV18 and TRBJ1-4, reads NAGVMQNPRHLVRRRGQEARLRCSPMKGHSHVYWYRQLPEEGLKFMVYLQKENIIDESGMPKERFSAEFPKEGPSILRIQQVVRGDSAAYFCASSPPEGLGEKLFFGSGTQLSVL.

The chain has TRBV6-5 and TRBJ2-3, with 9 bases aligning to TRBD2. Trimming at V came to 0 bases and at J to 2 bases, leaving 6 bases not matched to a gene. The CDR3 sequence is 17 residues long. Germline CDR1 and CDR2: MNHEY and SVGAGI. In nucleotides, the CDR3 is TGTGCCAGCAGTTACTCCCTATTAGCGGGAGCCACAGATACGCAGTATTTT. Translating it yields CASSYSLLAGATDTQYF.

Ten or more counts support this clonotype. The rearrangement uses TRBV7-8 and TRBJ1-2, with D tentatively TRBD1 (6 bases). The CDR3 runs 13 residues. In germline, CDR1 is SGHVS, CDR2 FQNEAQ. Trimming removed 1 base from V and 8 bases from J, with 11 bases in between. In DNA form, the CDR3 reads TGTGCCAGCAGCTTAGGTGCAGGGGACGGCTACACCTTC. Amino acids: CASSLGAGDGYTF.

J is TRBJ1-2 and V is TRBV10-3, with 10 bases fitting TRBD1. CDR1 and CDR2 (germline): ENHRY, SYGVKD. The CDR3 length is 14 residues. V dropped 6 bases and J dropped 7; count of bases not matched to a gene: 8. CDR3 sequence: CAIRPGQGMGGYTF. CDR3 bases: TGTGCCATCAGACCGGGACAGGGGATGGGTGGCTACACCTTC.

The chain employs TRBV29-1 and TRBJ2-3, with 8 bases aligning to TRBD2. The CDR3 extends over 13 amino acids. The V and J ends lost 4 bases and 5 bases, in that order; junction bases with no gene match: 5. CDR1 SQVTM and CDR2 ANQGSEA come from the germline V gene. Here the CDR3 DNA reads TGCAGCGTTGTGGGACTAGGTGTAGATACGCAGTATTTT. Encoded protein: CSVVGLGVDTQYF.

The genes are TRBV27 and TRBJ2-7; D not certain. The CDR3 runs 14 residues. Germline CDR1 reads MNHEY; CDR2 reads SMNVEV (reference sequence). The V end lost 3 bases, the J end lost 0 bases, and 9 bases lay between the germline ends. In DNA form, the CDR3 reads TGTGCCAGCAGTTTGCGGCTAGACTCCTACGAGCAGTACTTC. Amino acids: CASSLRLDSYEQYF.

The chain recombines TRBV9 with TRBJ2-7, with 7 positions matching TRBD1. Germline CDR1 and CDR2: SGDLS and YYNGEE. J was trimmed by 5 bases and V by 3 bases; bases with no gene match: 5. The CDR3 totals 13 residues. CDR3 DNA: TGTGCCAGCAGCGAGACAGGGTCCGACGAGCAGTACTTC. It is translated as CASSETGSDEQYF.

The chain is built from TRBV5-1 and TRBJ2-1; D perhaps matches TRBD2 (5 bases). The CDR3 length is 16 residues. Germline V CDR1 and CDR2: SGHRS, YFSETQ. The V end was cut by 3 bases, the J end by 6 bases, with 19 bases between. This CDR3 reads CASSSVGLEGSNEQFF. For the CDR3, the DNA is TGCGCCAGCAGCTCCGTAGGGCTAGAGGGTTCCAATGAGCAGTTCTTC.

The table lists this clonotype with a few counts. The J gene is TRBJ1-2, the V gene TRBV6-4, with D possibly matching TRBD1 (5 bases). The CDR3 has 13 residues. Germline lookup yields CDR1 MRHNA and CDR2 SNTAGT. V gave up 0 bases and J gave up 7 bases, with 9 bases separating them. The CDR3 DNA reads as TGTGCCAGCAGTGACTCGATCCAGGGTGGCTACACCTTC. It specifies CASSDSIQGGYTF.

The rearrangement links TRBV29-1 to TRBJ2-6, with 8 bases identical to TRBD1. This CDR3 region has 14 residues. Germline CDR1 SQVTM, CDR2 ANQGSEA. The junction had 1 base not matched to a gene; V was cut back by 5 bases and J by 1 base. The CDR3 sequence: CSVRQGSGANVLTF. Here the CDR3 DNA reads TGCAGCGTTCGACAGGGGTCTGGGGCCAACGTCCTGACTTTC.